Reported below is one T cell receptor beta chain. The antigen is unknown. This entry belongs to a study of cytomegalovirus exposure and HLA in healthy donors. General observations from the study: The classifier reportedly diagnosed cytomegalovirus status with high sensitivity and specificity. According to a subsequent analysis, TCR clusters from the first cohort were inclined to appear together in the 120 validation repertoires.

The V gene end was trimmed by 4 bases and the J gene end by 3 bases; junction bases not matched to a gene: 5. This CDR3 contains 15 residues. Per germline, CDR1 LGHNA and CDR2 YSLEER. From the 120-subject validation cohort, which was separate from the roughly 680-subject first cohort, the donors were drawn. Repertoires were generated with immunoSEQ multiplex PCR, while TCRdb's copy carries only in-frame clones and drops some. The table has under 50,000 clones, 85% to 95% seen once. The sample comprised PBMCs. The V gene is TRBV4-3, the J gene TRBJ2-2, with TRBD1 matching over 7 bases. This TCR was sampled from a woman under 30 in good health and CMV-seropositive. The CDR3 nucleotides read TGCGCCAGCAGCCCTGAGGGGGCGCACACCGGGGAGCTGTTTTTT. Protein product: CASSPEGAHTGELFF.